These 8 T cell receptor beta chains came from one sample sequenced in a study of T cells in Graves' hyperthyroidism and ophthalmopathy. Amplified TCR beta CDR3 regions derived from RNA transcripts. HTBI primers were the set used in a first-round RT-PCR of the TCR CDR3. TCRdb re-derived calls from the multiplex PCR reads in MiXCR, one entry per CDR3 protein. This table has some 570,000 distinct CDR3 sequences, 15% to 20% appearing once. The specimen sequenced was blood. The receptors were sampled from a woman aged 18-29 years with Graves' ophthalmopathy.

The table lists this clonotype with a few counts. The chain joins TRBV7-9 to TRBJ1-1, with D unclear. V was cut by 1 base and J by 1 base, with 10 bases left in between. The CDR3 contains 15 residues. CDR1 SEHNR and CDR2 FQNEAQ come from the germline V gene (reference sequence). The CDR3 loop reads CASSLEPTRNTEAFF. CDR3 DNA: TGTGCCAGCAGCTTAGAACCGACCCGGAACACTGAAGCTTTCTTT. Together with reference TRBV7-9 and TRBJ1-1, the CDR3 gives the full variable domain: DTGVSQNPRHKITKRGQNVTFRCDPISEHNRLYWYRQTLGQGPEFLTYFQNEAQLEKSRLLSDRFSAERPKGSFSTLEIQRTEQGDSAMYLCASSLEPTRNTEAFFGQGTRLTVV.

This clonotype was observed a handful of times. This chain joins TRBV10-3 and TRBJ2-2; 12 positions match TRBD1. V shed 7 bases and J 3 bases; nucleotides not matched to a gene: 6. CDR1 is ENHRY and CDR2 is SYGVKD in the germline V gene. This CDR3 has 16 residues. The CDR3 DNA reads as TGTGCCATCACCGGGACAGGGGGCGGGGACACCGGGGAGCTGTTTTTT. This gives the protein CAITGTGGGDTGELFF.

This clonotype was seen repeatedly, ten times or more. Written as DNA, the CDR3 is TGTGCCAGCAGCCCCGGCTGGGAGTCCTACGAGCAGTACTTC. This encodes CASSPGWESYEQYF. The chain carries TRBV11-2 and TRBJ2-7; TRBD2 might be the D (5 bases). With 5 bases removed from V and 1 base from J, the gap between germline ends came to 12 bases. This CDR3 contains 14 residues. Germline lookup yields CDR1 SGHAT and CDR2 FQNNGV. Complete variable domain (other parts from reference TRBV11-2 and TRBJ2-7): EAGVAQSPRYKIIEKRQSVAFWCNPISGHATLYWYQQILGQGPKLLIQFQNNGVVDDSQLPKDRFSAERLKGVDSTLKIQPAKLEDSAVYLCASSPGWESYEQYFGPGTRLTVT.

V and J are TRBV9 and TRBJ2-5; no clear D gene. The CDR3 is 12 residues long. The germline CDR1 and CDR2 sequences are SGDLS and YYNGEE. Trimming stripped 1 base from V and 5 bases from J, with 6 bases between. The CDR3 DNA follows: TGTGCCAGCAGCGTATTTGGGGAGACCCAGTACTTC. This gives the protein CASSVFGETQYF.

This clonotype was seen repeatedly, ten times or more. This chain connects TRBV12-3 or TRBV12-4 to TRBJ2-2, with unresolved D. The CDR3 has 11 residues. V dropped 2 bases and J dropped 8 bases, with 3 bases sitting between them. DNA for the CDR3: TGTGCCAGCAGTTTAAATGGGGAGCTGTTTTTT. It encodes CASSLNGELFF.

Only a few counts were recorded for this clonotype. The CDR3 protein is CASSPLQLVYNEQFF. In DNA, the CDR3 is TGTGCCAGCTCACCACTTCAACTAGTCTACAATGAGCAGTTCTTC. The genes are TRBV18 and TRBJ2-1; a possible D gene is TRBD2 (5 bases). CDR1 and CDR2 from the germline V gene are KGHSH and LQKENI. Trimming shortened V by 1 base and J by 3 bases, and 10 bases separated the two germline ends. This CDR3 is 15 amino acids long.

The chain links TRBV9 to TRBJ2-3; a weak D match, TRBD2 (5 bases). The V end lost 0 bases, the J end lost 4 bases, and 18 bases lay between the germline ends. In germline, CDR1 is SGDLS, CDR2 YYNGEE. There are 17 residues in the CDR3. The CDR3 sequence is CASSVELGRSGADTQYF. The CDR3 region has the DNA TGTGCCAGCAGCGTAGAATTGGGTCGAAGCGGAGCAGATACGCAGTATTTT.

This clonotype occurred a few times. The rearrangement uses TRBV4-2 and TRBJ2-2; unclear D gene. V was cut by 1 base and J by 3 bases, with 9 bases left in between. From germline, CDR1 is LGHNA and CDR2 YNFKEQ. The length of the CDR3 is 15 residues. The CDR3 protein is CASSQGDLDTGELFF. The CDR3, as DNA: TGTGCCAGCAGCCAAGGTGACCTTGACACCGGGGAGCTGTTTTTT.